The 9 T cell receptor beta chains in this list originate from one sample, sequenced in a study of T cell changes during pregnancy in multiple sclerosis. TCRdb's copy holds only in-frame clones and misses some; the assay was immunoSEQ multiplex PCR. The sample has 55,000 to 70,000 clones, roughly 93% seen once. This sample comprised peripheral blood, obtained after pregnancy. These receptor sequences come from a female donor with multiple sclerosis, enrolled in a pregnancy study.

The chain employs TRBV19 and TRBJ1-2; D might be TRBD1 (5 bases). Looked up from germline, CDR1 is LNHDA and CDR2 is SQIVND (reference sequence). The CDR3 consists of 14 residues. Between the trimmed V and J ends, which lost 0 bases and 3 bases, there was a span of 8 bases. CDR3: CASSIDTGYYGYTF. CDR3 in DNA: TGTGCCAGTAGTATAGATACAGGATACTATGGCTACACCTTC.

V gene TRBV2 combines with J gene TRBJ2-7; possibly TRBD1 for D (5 bases). Deletions cut 4 bases from V and 4 bases from J, with 26 bases between. The length of the CDR3 is 18 residues. Germline V gives CDR1 SNHLY, CDR2 FYNNEI. The DNA for the CDR3 is TGTGCCAGCAGTGTAGTGTTGGGGCAGTCATTCGCTGGATACGAGCAGTACTTC. This encodes CASSVVLGQSFAGYEQYF.

The chain's CDR3 is CASRGLAGHEQYF. CDR3 in DNA: TGTGCCAGCAGAGGACTAGCGGGCCACGAGCAGTACTTC. The chain combines TRBV6-5 with TRBJ2-7; 11 bases fit TRBD2. V shed 6 bases and J 5 bases; nucleotides not matched to a gene: 3. The germline gives CDR1 MNHEY, CDR2 SVGAGI. This CDR3 is built from 13 residues.

The rearrangement links TRBV18 to TRBJ1-1; D is undetermined. In germline, CDR1 is KGHSH, CDR2 LQKENI. The V end lost 3 bases, the J end lost 0 bases, and 5 bases lay between the germline ends. CDR3 size: 13 residues. This CDR3 reads CASSPDLNTEAFF. The CDR3 DNA sequence: TGTGCCAGCTCACCCGACTTGAACACTGAAGCTTTCTTT.

The genes are TRBV18 and TRBJ2-1; D ambiguous. CDR3 length equals 14 residues. Trimming stripped 2 bases from V and 8 bases from J, with 13 bases between. The V gene's germline CDR1 is KGHSH and CDR2 LQKENI. The CDR3 loop is CASSPFQETYEQFF. Here the CDR3 DNA reads TGTGCCAGCTCACCATTCCAGGAAACATATGAGCAGTTCTTC.

The chain couples TRBV10-3 to TRBJ2-3; D perhaps matches TRBD2 (6 bases). From germline, CDR1 is ENHRY and CDR2 SYGVKD. The CDR3 spans 18 residues. V was clipped by 0 bases and J by 1 base, with 17 bases between them. Here the CDR3 DNA reads TGTGCCATCAGTGAGTCGGGGACGACTAGTGTTCGCACAGATACGCAGTATTTT. Translating gives CAISESGTTSVRTDTQYF.

The V gene is TRBV10-3, the J gene TRBJ2-5, with 8 bases matching TRBD2. The CDR3 sequence is 15 residues long. CDR1 and CDR2 from the germline V gene are ENHRY and SYGVKD. V shed 10 bases, J shed 5 bases, and the junction held 15 bases outside the gene matches. The CDR3 spells CATQLSGIIGETQYF. The CDR3 nucleotides are TGTGCCACTCAGCTTAGCGGGATAATAGGGGAGACCCAGTACTTC.

The chain links TRBV15 to TRBJ2-2; D not certain. Trimming took 0 bases from V and 4 from J, leaving 15 bases between them. The CDR3 is 17 residues long. Germline-derived CDR1 and CDR2 are LNHNV and YYDKDF (reference sequence). The CDR3 loop is CATSRDLSSDFTGELFF. Here the CDR3 DNA reads TGTGCCACCAGCAGAGATCTCAGTAGTGACTTCACCGGGGAGCTGTTTTTT.

The J gene is TRBJ2-5, the V gene TRBV7-2; 7 bases fit TRBD2. The CDR3 extends over 15 amino acids. The V gene's germline CDR1 is SGHTA and CDR2 FQGNSA. With 4 bases clipped from V and 4 bases from J, the junction kept 9 bases outside the gene matches. The CDR3 region has the DNA TGTGCCAGCAGCTACCAGGGAGGGGCTCGAGAGACCCAGTACTTC. Residues: CASSYQGGARETQYF. Based on the CDR3 plus reference TRBV7-2 and TRBJ2-5, the full variable domain is GAGVSQSPSNKVTEKGKDVELRCDPISGHTALYWYRQSLGQGLEFLIYFQGNSAPDKSGLPSDRFSAERTGGSVSTLTIQRTQQEDSAVYLCASSYQGGARETQYFGPGTRLLVL.